This is a list of T cell receptor beta chains from one sample in a study of Ad26.COV2.S vaccination and SARS-CoV-2 variants. TCRdb keeps only in-frame clones here, not all; method: immunoSEQ multiplex PCR. The data contain about 400,000 clones, around 93% of them singletons. The sample in question was peripheral blood, obtained in a trial of Ad26.COV2.S vaccine versus placebo. These receptor sequences come from a person between 18 and 65 years old who received the Ad26.COV2.S COVID-19 vaccine or a placebo. Both conserved end residues are part of each CDR3. The D gene is left open where the match is weak. Size is stated for part of the rows, as once, few or many counts, or as a class when the clone is expanded.

size	V	J	D	CDR3	DNA
-	TRBV5-8	TRBJ1-3	-	CASTDRSPGNTIYF	TGTGCCAGCACCGATCGGTCTCCTGGAAACACCATATATTTT
-	TRBV5-3	TRBJ2-6	TRBD1	CARSSRPGQGYTGANVLTF	TGTGCCAGAAGCTCTCGTCCGGGACAGGGGTATACTGGGGCCAACGTCCTGACTTTC
-	TRBV20-1	TRBJ2-4	-	CSASSDALGAKNIQYF	TGCAGTGCTAGTTCGGACGCCTTGGGGGCCAAAAACATTCAGTACTTC
-	TRBV30	TRBJ1-5	-	CAWSVNSRNQPQHF	TGTGCCTGGAGTGTAAACTCCAGGAATCAGCCCCAGCATTTT
-	TRBV9	TRBJ2-7	-	CASSVEPSYEQYF	TGTGCCAGCAGCGTAGAACCCTCCTACGAGCAGTACTTC
-	TRBV30	TRBJ1-1	TRBD1	CAWIWGTGGNTEAFF	TGTGCCTGGATTTGGGGGACAGGGGGCAACACTGAAGCTTTCTTT
-	TRBV28	TRBJ2-2	TRBD1	CASSFRGRLTGELFF	TGTGCCAGCAGTTTCAGGGGGCGACTTACCGGGGAGCTGTTTTTT
-	TRBV7-9	TRBJ1-1	-	CASSLGPLTYTEAFF	TGTGCCAGCAGCTTAGGTCCGCTAACCTACACTGAAGCTTTCTTT
-	TRBV7-2	TRBJ1-1	-	CASSLVGQNTEAFF	TGTGCCAGCAGCTTAGTGGGACAGAACACTGAAGCTTTCTTT
-	TRBV19	TRBJ2-3	-	CASTPGGVTDTQYF	TGTGCCAGTACCCCTGGAGGCGTCACAGATACGCAGTATTTT
-	TRBV4-1	TRBJ2-3	TRBD2	CASSQTGSGGALADTQYF	TGCGCCAGCAGCCAAACCGGTAGCGGGGGGGCTCTAGCAGATACGCAGTATTTT
-	TRBV20-1	TRBJ1-2	TRBD1	CSAGTGEGYTF	TGCAGTGCGGGGACAGGGGAAGGCTACACCTTC
-	TRBV5-1	TRBJ2-7	TRBD2	CASSQGLAGGLSSYEQYF	TGCGCCAGCAGCCAGGGACTAGCGGGGGGCCTCAGCTCCTACGAGCAGTACTTC
once	TRBV9	TRBJ1-2	TRBD1	CASSVASPGQGSFGYTF	TGTGCCAGCAGCGTAGCTTCACCGGGACAGGGGAGCTTTGGCTACACCTTC
-	TRBV7-8	TRBJ2-3	-	CASSLGGQAGDTQYF	TGTGCCAGCAGCTTAGGAGGTCAGGCCGGGGATACGCAGTATTTT
-	TRBV3-1/TRBV3-2	TRBJ1-1	-	CASSQELDREAFF	TGTGCCAGCAGCCAAGAATTAGATAGAGAAGCTTTCTTT
once	TRBV28	TRBJ1-3	-	CASGGAAADSGNTIYF	TGTGCCAGCGGTGGGGCGGCAGCCGACTCTGGAAACACCATATATTTT
-	TRBV7-6	TRBJ2-7	TRBD1	CASSLGQGFPYEQYF	TGTGCCAGCAGCTTAGGACAGGGTTTCCCTTACGAGCAGTACTTC
-	TRBV2	TRBJ1-5	-	CASSEDRGYSNQPQHF	TGTGCCAGCAGTGAGGACAGAGGATATAGCAATCAGCCCCAGCATTTT
-	TRBV5-1	TRBJ2-2	TRBD1	CASGTLQTGVDTGELFF	TGCGCCAGCGGCACTCTTCAGACAGGGGTCGACACCGGGGAGCTGTTTTTT
-	TRBV21-1	TRBJ1-5	-	CASSKESSQPQHF	TGTGCCAGCAGCAAAGAATCCTCTCAGCCCCAGCATTTT
few	TRBV24-1	TRBJ2-7	-	CAPIITREQYF	TGTGCCCCAATAATAACCCGCGAGCAGTACTTC
-	TRBV6-2/TRBV6-3	TRBJ2-3	-	CASSVKGIWDTDTQYF	TGTGCCAGCAGTGTAAAGGGAATTTGGGACACAGATACGCAGTATTTT
few	TRBV4-1	TRBJ1-5	-	CASSRKGDRSNQPQHF	TGCGCCAGCAGCCGAAAGGGAGATAGGAGCAATCAGCCCCAGCATTTT
-	TRBV4-1	TRBJ1-1	-	CASSQGAPGGAFF	TGCGCCAGCAGCCAAGGGGCACCTGGGGGAGCTTTCTTT
-	TRBV4-1	TRBJ1-1	-	CASSQGPEANTEAFF	TGCGCCAGCAGCCAAGGTCCAGAAGCTAACACTGAAGCTTTCTTT
-	TRBV7-2	TRBJ2-3	TRBD2	CASSSETSGGSTDTQYF	TGTGCCAGCAGCTCCGAGACTAGCGGGGGGAGCACAGATACGCAGTATTTT
-	TRBV4-3	TRBJ2-3	TRBD2	CASSQLNGLAGGTDTQYF	TGCGCCAGCAGCCAGTTAAATGGACTAGCGGGGGGCACAGATACGCAGTATTTT
-	TRBV6-1	TRBJ1-6	-	CASSEALPGNNSPLHF	TGTGCCAGCAGTGAAGCGCTTCCGGGGAATAATTCACCCCTCCACTTT
-	TRBV5-4	TRBJ2-1	-	CASSYTGSPYNEQFF	TGTGCCAGCAGCTATACAGGGTCCCCCTACAATGAGCAGTTCTTC
-	TRBV5-6	TRBJ2-7	-	CASSWAYEQYF	TGTGCCAGCAGCTGGGCCTACGAGCAGTACTTC
-	TRBV19	TRBJ1-2	-	CASSIGGSKRHGYTF	TGTGCCAGTAGTATCGGAGGCAGTAAGCGGCATGGCTACACCTTC
-	TRBV19	TRBJ1-2	-	CASSIGPALGGYTF	TGTGCCAGTAGTATAGGTCCAGCCCTCGGAGGCTACACCTTC
-	TRBV7-7	TRBJ1-5	-	CASSLPELKNNQPQHF	TGTGCTAGCAGCTTACCTGAGCTAAAAAACAATCAGCCCCAGCATTTT
-	TRBV27	TRBJ2-3	TRBD2	CASSPRLAGGRGDTQYF	TGTGCCAGCAGTCCCAGACTAGCGGGGGGGCGGGGAGATACGCAGTATTTT
-	TRBV6-5	TRBJ2-3	TRBD2	CASIFRGGRTDTQYF	TGTGCCAGCATTTTTCGGGGGGGCCGAACAGATACGCAGTATTTT
-	TRBV6-2/TRBV6-3	TRBJ1-1	TRBD1	CASSRQGWVTEAFF	TGTGCCAGCAGCAGACAGGGTTGGGTCACTGAAGCTTTCTTT
-	TRBV6-5	TRBJ2-3	TRBD1	CASNRGLSTDTQYF	TGTGCCAGTAACAGGGGGCTAAGCACAGATACGCAGTATTTT
-	TRBV9	TRBJ2-4	-	CASSPTRSSKNIQYF	TGTGCCAGCAGCCCGACTCGGTCCTCCAAAAACATTCAGTACTTC
-	TRBV11-2	TRBJ1-4	-	CASSLDGGATNEKLFF	TGTGCCAGCAGCTTAGATGGGGGTGCGACTAATGAAAAACTGTTTTTT
-	TRBV10-3	TRBJ1-2	-	CAISEKGLYGYTF	TGTGCCATCAGTGAAAAGGGACTCTATGGCTACACCTTC
-	TRBV11-2	TRBJ2-1	-	CASSPSGGGTYNEQFF	TGTGCCAGCAGCCCTTCTGGAGGGGGGACCTACAATGAGCAGTTCTTC
-	TRBV7-8	TRBJ1-2	-	CASSPTRGNYGYTF	TGTGCCAGCAGCCCAACCCGGGGTAATTATGGCTACACCTTC
-	TRBV29-1	TRBJ1-1	-	CSVPAGNTEAFF	TGCAGCGTTCCCGCCGGGAACACTGAAGCTTTCTTT
-	TRBV5-6	TRBJ1-1	-	CASSLFNWGPSMNTEAFF	TGTGCCAGCAGCTTGTTCAACTGGGGCCCATCTATGAACACTGAAGCTTTCTTT
-	TRBV27	TRBJ2-3	-	CASSLRRLAIGTDTQYF	TGTGCCAGCAGTTTACGTCGGCTAGCGATAGGCACAGATACGCAGTATTTT
-	TRBV19	TRBJ2-7	-	CASSLRVAYEQYF	TGTGCCAGTAGTCTTCGGGTGGCCTACGAGCAGTACTTC
-	TRBV4-1	TRBJ2-5	-	CASSQRDLGETQYF	TGCGCCAGCAGCCAACGGGACCTCGGAGAGACCCAGTACTTC